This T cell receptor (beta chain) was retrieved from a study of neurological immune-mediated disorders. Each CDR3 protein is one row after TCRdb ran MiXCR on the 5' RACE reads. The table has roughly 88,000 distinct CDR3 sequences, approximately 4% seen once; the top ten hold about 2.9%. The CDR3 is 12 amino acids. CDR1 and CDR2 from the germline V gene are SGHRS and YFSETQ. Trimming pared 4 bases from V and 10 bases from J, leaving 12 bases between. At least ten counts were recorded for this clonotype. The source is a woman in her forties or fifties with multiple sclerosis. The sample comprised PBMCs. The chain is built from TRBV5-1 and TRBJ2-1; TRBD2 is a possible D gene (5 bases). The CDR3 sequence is CASSTDRGEQFF. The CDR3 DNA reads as TGCGCCAGCAGCACAGACCGGGGAGAGCAGTTCTTC.